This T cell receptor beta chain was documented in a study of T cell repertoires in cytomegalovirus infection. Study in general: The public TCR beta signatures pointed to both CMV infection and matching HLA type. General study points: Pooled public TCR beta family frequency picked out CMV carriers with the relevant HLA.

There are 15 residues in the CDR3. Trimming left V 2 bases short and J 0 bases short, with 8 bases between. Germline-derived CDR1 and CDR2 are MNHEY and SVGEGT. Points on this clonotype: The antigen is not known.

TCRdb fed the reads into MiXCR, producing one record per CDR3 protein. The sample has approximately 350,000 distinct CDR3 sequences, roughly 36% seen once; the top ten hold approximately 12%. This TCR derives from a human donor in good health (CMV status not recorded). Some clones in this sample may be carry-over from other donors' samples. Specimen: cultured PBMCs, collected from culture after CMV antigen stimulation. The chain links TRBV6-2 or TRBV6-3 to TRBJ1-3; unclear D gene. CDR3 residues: CASSYPTSSGNTIYF. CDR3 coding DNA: TGTGCCAGCAGTTACCCCACGAGCTCTGGAAACACCATATATTTT.